This TCR beta chain was identified during a study of cytomegalovirus exposure and HLA in healthy donors. PCR primers comprised 60 Vbeta and 13 Jbeta primers. Assay: immunoSEQ multiplex PCR; the TCRdb copy retains only in-frame clones and omits some. The profile shows 200,000 to 250,000 clones, 70% of them singletons. Trimming removed 4 bases from V and 2 bases from J; junction bases left unmatched: 6. Germline V gene lookup returns CDR1 MGHRA and CDR2 YSYEKL. This CDR3 is 16 amino acids long. Sequenced material: PBMCs. The TCR originated in a man aged 40-50 years in good health and CMV-seropositive. The chain links TRBV4-1 to TRBJ2-7, with 12 positions matching TRBD2. The CDR3 region is CASSLTSGGPTYEQYF. DNA of the CDR3: TGCGCCAGCAGCCTGACTAGCGGGGGTCCCACCTACGAGCAGTACTTC.